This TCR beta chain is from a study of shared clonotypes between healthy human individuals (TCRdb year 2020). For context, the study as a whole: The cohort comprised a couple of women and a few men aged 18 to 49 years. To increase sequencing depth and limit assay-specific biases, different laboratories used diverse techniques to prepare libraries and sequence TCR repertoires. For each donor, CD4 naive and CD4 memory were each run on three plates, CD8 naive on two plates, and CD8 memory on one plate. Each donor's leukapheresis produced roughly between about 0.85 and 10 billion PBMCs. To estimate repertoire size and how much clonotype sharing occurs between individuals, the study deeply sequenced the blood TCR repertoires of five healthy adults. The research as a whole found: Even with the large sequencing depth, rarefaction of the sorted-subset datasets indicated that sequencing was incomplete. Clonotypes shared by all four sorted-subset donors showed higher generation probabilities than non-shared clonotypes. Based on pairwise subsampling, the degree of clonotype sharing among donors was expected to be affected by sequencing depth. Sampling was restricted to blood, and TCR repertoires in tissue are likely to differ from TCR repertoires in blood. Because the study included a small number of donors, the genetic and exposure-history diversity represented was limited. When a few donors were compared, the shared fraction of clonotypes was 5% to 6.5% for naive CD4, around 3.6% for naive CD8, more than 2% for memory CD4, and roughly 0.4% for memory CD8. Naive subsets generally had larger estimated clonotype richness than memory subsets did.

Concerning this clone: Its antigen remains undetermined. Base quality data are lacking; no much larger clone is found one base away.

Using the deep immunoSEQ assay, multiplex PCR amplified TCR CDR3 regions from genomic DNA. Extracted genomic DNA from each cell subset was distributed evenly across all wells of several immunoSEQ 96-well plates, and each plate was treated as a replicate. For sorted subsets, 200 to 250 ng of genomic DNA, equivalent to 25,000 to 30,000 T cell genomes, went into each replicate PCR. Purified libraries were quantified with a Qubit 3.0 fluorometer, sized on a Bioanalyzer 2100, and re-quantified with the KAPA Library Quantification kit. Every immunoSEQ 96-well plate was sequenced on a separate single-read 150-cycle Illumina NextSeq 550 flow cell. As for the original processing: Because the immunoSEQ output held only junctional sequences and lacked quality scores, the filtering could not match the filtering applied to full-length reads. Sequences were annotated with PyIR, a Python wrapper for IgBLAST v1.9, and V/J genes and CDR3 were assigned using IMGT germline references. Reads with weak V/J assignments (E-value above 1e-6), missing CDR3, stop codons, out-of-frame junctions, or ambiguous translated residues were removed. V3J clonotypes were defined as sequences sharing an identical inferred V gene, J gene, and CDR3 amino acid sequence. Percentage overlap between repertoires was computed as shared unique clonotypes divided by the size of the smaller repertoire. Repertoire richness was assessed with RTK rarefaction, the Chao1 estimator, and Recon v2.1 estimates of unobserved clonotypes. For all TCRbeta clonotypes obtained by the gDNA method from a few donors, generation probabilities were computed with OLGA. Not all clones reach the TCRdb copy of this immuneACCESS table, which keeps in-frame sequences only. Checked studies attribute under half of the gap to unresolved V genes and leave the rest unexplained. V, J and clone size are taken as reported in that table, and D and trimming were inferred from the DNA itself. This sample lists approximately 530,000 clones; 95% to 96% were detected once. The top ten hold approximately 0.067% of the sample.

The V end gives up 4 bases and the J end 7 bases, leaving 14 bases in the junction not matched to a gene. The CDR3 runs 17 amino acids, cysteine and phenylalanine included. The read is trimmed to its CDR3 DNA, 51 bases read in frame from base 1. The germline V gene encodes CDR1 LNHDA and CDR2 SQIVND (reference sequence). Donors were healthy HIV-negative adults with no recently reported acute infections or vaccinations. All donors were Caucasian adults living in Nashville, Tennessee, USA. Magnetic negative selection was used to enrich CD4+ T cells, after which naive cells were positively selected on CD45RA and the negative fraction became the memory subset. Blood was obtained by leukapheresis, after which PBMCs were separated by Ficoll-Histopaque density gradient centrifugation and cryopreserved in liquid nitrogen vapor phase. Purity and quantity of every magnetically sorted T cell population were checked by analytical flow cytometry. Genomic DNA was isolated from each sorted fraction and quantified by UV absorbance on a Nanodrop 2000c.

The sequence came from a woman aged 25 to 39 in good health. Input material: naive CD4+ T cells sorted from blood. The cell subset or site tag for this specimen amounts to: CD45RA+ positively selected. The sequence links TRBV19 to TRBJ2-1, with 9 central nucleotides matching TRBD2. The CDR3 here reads CASSSSYRTSVRNEQFF. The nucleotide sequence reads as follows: TGTGCCAGTAGTAGTTCATATCGGACTAGCGTTAGAAATGAGCAGTTCTTC.